The entry that follows covers one T cell receptor (beta chain) sequence. Its antigen is not known. The source of the sample is a study of T-cell memory formation after mild COVID-19. Study-level background: Largely, the TCR clusters proved donor specific.

Study-wide results and caveats: Some clones that responded were present in memory (sampled pre-infection), which suggests cross-reactive memory joined. Contracting CD4+ clones sat mainly in CM and EM; CD8+ in EMRA.

Researchers used 5'RACE with constant-segment primers to make TCR alpha and TCR beta cDNA libraries that carry sample barcodes and UMIs. Via MiXCR, TCRdb re-called the 5' RACE reads, giving one row per CDR3 protein. The table has about 430,000 distinct CDR3 sequences, roughly 17% seen once; the top ten hold approximately 21%. V dropped 0 bases and J dropped 8; count of bases not matched to a gene: 6. This CDR3 has 15 residues. In germline, CDR1 is SGDLS, CDR2 YYNGEE. Sequences were obtained from PBMCs or a T cell subset sorted from them (not recorded which). This chain links TRBV9 with TRBJ1-4, with 8 positions matching TRBD1. The sequence came from a young man who had mild COVID-19 (a few samples of this study predate the infection). Cell type and time point are not known. CDR3 residues: CASSVVGQGGEKLFF. The CDR3 nucleotides read TGTGCCAGCAGCGTAGTTGGACAGGGAGGCGAAAAACTGTTTTTT.